This T cell receptor beta chain was recovered during a study of quantifying T cell responses using KT2 cells. Across the whole study: Reverse transcription used primers in the TCR alpha and beta constant regions.

KT2, a clone with a known TCR, was spiked into unfractionated PBMC. An oligo carrying a UMI was ligated to the cDNA 3' end. First-round PCR used about 4 cycles and beta primers RC1.1 and RC1.2 covering TRBC1 and TRBC2. TCRdb recomputed calls from the UMI-ligation and nested PCR reads with MiXCR, one row per CDR3 protein. Of 45,000 to 65,000 distinct CDR3 sequences in the sample, 10% to 15% are singletons; the top ten hold 9.4%. Trimming took off 6 bases at V and 7 bases at J, with 15 bases between the two ends. Looked up from germline, CDR1 is SEHNR and CDR2 is FQNEAQ (reference sequence). The CDR3 runs to 13 residues.

The source is a human donor. The rearrangement uses TRBV7-9 and TRBJ1-2, with D perhaps matching TRBD1 (5 bases). Sequencing used PBMCs spiked with cells of the T cell clone KT2. The DNA for the CDR3 is TGTGCCAGCAGAGGCGGTGTGAGGGGTGGCTACACCTTC. Encoded protein: CASRGGVRGGYTF.